Below, 9 T cell receptor beta chains from the same sample are listed, as sequenced in a study of control samples from healthy donors and cancer patients. The data were produced by immunoSEQ multiplex PCR, yet TCRdb's version contains in-frame clones alone and is incomplete. Among about 55,000 clones, approximately 95% were seen once, and the ten largest hold roughly 1.1%. What was sequenced was blood. These receptors were collected from a woman in her late teens or twenties in good health.

The chain recombines TRBV2 with TRBJ2-7; no reliable D call. V gave up 8 bases and J gave up 0 bases, with 5 bases separating them. The CDR3 is 11 amino acids. In germline, CDR1 is SNHLY, CDR2 FYNNEI. The CDR3 sequence: CASQNSYEQYF. The CDR3 coding sequence is TGTGCCAGCCAAAACTCCTACGAGCAGTACTTC. The whole variable domain, remainder taken from reference TRBV2 and TRBJ2-7, is EPEVTQTPSHQVTQMGQEVILRCVPISNHLYFYWYRQILGQKVEFLVSFYNNEISEKSEIFDDQFSVERPDGSNFTLKIRSTKLEDSAMYFCASQNSYEQYFGPGTRLTVT.

The chain has TRBV28 and TRBJ2-5, with 10 positions matching TRBD2. Germline V lookup: CDR1 MDHEN, CDR2 SYDVKM. Trimming took 6 bases from V and 2 from J; bases not matched to a gene: 9. The CDR3 has 16 amino acids. The CDR3 region has the DNA TGTGCCAGCAGGCCCTTTCTTAGCGGGGGGCAAGAGACCCAGTACTTC. Translation: CASRPFLSGGQETQYF.

The chain carries TRBV3-1 (or the pseudogene TRBV3-2) and TRBJ2-1, with D unresolved. V lost 1 base to trimming and J lost 4 bases, with 5 bases between them. This CDR3 has 13 amino acids. Germline V gene lookup returns CDR1 LGHDT and CDR2 YNNKEL (reference sequence). The chain's CDR3 is CASSQVQYNEQFF. As DNA, the CDR3 is TGTGCCAGCAGCCAAGTCCAGTACAATGAGCAGTTCTTC.

The rearrangement uses TRBV10-2 and TRBJ1-1; maybe TRBD1 (6 bases). Trimming shortened V by 2 bases and J by 5 bases, and 12 bases separated the two germline ends. CDR1 is WSHSY, CDR2 SAAADI, per germline. This CDR3 contains 14 residues. The CDR3: CASSEAGARTEAFF. CDR3 in DNA: TGCGCCAGCAGTGAGGCGGGGGCTCGAACTGAAGCTTTCTTT.

The chain is built from TRBV7-9 and TRBJ1-2; D gene unclear. The CDR3 spans 14 residues. V shed 5 bases and J shed 8 bases, with 18 bases lying between them. Germline lookup yields CDR1 SEHNR and CDR2 FQNEAQ (reference sequence). The CDR3 bases are TGTGCCAGCAGCCCCTTCGTGGGGAGTAGGGGCTACACCTTC. It specifies CASSPFVGSRGYTF.

V and J are TRBV12-3 or TRBV12-4 and TRBJ2-7; unclear D gene. V lost 0 bases, J lost 6 bases, and 6 bases lay in between. CDR3 size: 12 residues. The CDR3 loop reads CASSLAGREQYF. The CDR3 nucleotides read TGTGCCAGCAGTTTAGCCGGGCGCGAGCAGTACTTC.

DNA of the CDR3: TGCGCCAGCAGCCAAGGTTACGGGACAGGGGGGGACACCGGGGAGCTGTTTTTT. Its protein is CASSQGYGTGGDTGELFF. The rearrangement joins TRBV4-3 to TRBJ2-2; TRBD1 agrees at 11 bases. Germline V lookup: CDR1 LGHNA, CDR2 YSLEER. V lost 1 base and J lost 3; bases outside the gene matches: 7. There are 18 residues in the CDR3.

CDR3 coding DNA: TGTGCCAGCAGCTTGGGGGTCTACGACAGGGGCTATGGCTACACCTTC. Translating gives CASSLGVYDRGYGYTF. The genes are TRBV5-6 and TRBJ1-2; 8 nucleotides match TRBD1. V trimming: 0 bases; J trimming: 4 bases; junction bases outside the gene matches: 8. Per germline, CDR1 SGHDT and CDR2 YYEEEE. The CDR3 runs 16 residues.

In its sample, this clone was seen once. V usage is TRBV4-2 and J usage is TRBJ1-5; D gene unclear. Trimming shortened V by 1 base and J by 0 bases, and 7 bases separated the two germline ends. Germline CDR1 is LGHNA and CDR2 is YNFKEQ. CDR3 size: 15 residues. CDR3 loop: CASSQVTNSNQPQHF. The CDR3 DNA is TGTGCCAGCAGCCAAGTAACTAATAGCAATCAGCCCCAGCATTTT.